This T cell receptor beta chain was obtained from a study of human T cells and chemical hapten exposure. Study-wide points: Expanded TCRs made up significantly more big CDR3 similarity clusters than controls did.

As for time point: patch test 1, 2 weeks after DPC sensitization. Noted treatment: therapeutic diphenylcyclopropenone sensitization with weekly scalp DPC. Total RNA was extracted from unfractionated whole blood. This clonotype was counted between two and nine times. The antigen is unknown. One entry per CDR3 protein results from TCRdb running MiXCR on the RACE reads. In the table there are about 110,000 distinct CDR3 sequences, about 10% of which are singletons. The CDR3 covers 16 residues. J gave up 2 bases and V 5 bases, and 9 bases lay outside the gene matches. CDR1 SGHNT and CDR2 YYREEE come from the germline V gene (reference sequence).

This TCR came from a woman aged 40-49 years with alopecia areata. Some clones in this sample may be carry-over from other donors' samples. Sequencing used whole blood, obtained in connection with sensitization to the hapten diphenylcyclopropenone (DPC). The chain combines TRBV5-4 with TRBJ2-2; TRBD2 aligns across 7 bases. This chain's CDR3 is CASSSLGRGNTGELFF. CDR3 DNA: TGTGCCAGCAGTTCGCTGGGGAGGGGCAACACCGGGGAGCTGTTTTTT.